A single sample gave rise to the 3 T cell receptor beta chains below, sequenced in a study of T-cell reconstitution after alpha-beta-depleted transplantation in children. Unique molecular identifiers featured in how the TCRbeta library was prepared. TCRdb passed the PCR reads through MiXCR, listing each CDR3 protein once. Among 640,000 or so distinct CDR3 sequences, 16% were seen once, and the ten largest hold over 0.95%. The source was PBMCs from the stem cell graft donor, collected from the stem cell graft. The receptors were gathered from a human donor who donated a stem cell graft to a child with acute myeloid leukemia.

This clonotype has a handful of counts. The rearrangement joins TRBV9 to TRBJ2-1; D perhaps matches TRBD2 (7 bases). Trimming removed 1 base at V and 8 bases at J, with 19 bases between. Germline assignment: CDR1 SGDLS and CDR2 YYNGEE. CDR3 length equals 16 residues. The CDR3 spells CASSVPLEGGPHEQFF. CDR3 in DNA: TGTGCCAGCAGCGTACCATTAGAGGGGGGGCCCCATGAGCAGTTCTTC.

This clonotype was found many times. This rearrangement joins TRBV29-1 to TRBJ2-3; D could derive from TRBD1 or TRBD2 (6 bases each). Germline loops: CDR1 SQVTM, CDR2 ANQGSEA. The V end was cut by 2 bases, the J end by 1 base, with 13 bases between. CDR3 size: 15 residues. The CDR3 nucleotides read TGCAGCGTTGAATTCCGGGGGCAGCGCACAGATACGCAGTATTTT. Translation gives CSVEFRGQRTDTQYF.

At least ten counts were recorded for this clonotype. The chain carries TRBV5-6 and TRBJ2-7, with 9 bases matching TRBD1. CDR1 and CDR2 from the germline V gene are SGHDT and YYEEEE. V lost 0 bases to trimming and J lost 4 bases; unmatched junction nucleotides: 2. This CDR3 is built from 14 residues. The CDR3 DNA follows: TGTGCCAGCAGCTTGGATGGGACAGGGTACGAGCAGTACTTC. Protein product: CASSLDGTGYEQYF.